This is a list of T cell receptor beta chains from one sample in a study of T-cell memory formation after mild COVID-19. TCRdb re-called the 5' RACE reads with MiXCR, one entry per CDR3 protein. The table has a few hundred thousand distinct CDR3 sequences, around a quarter seen once. The specimen sequenced was PBMCs or a T cell subset sorted from them (not recorded which). These receptor sequences come from an adult woman who had mild COVID-19 (a few samples of this study predate the infection). Cell type and time point are not known. Each CDR3 is given with its conserved first and last residue. A D gene is named only where the DNA matches it firmly. Some rows have no size entry. The others give once, few or many, or a class for an expanded clone.

j_gene: TRBJ1-1
d_gene: NA
abundance: few
v_gene: TRBV5-1
CDR3aa: CASSLGRSGMNTEAFF
CDR3nt: TGCGCCAGCAGCTTGGGCAGGAGCGGGATGAACACTGAAGCTTTCTTT

j_gene: TRBJ1-2
d_gene: NA
abundance: NA
v_gene: TRBV12-3/TRBV12-4
CDR3aa: CAIRQEGHYGYTF
CDR3nt: TGTGCCATCCGGCAAGAGGGACACTATGGCTACACCTTC

j_gene: TRBJ2-2
d_gene: NA
abundance: NA
v_gene: TRBV11-2
CDR3aa: CASSPIRGGELFF
CDR3nt: TGTGCCAGCAGCCCCATCAGGGGCGGGGAGCTGTTTTTT

j_gene: TRBJ2-5
d_gene: NA
abundance: few
v_gene: TRBV7-9
CDR3aa: CASSLDGGTQYF
CDR3nt: TGTGCCAGCAGCTTGGACGGAGGGACCCAGTACTTC

j_gene: TRBJ1-5
d_gene: TRBD1
abundance: NA
v_gene: TRBV7-2
CDR3aa: CASSLVAGGNVKYQPQHF
CDR3nt: TGTGCCAGCAGCTTAGTTGCAGGGGGCAACGTGAAGTATCAGCCCCAGCATTTT

j_gene: TRBJ2-1
d_gene: NA
abundance: few
v_gene: TRBV5-4
CDR3aa: CASSRPVNEQFF
CDR3nt: TGTGCCAGCAGCCGCCCTGTGAATGAGCAGTTCTTC

j_gene: TRBJ2-3
d_gene: NA
abundance: few
v_gene: TRBV21-1
CDR3aa: CASSKDECRDTGDTQYF
CDR3nt: TGTGCCAGCAGCAAAGATGAGTGTAGGGACACGGGAGATACGCAGTATTTT

j_gene: TRBJ1-1
d_gene: NA
abundance: NA
v_gene: TRBV24-1
CDR3aa: CATSDLSKGEAFF
CDR3nt: TGTGCCACCAGTGACTTGAGCAAGGGTGAAGCTTTCTTT

j_gene: TRBJ2-1
d_gene: NA
abundance: few
v_gene: TRBV12-3/TRBV12-4
CDR3aa: CASSSGDGWDNEQFF
CDR3nt: TGTGCCAGCAGTTCGGGGGATGGATGGGACAATGAGCAGTTCTTC

j_gene: TRBJ2-2
d_gene: NA
abundance: few
v_gene: TRBV2
CDR3aa: CASSESGELFF
CDR3nt: TGTGCCAGCAGTGAATCCGGGGAGCTGTTTTTT

j_gene: TRBJ1-1
d_gene: TRBD1
abundance: NA
v_gene: TRBV19
CDR3aa: CASRMDRKNTEAFF
CDR3nt: TGTGCCAGTAGGATGGACAGGAAGAACACTGAAGCTTTCTTT

j_gene: TRBJ2-1
d_gene: TRBD2
abundance: few
v_gene: TRBV6-2/TRBV6-3
CDR3aa: CASRPTSGIGPSYNEQFF
CDR3nt: TGTGCCAGCAGGCCTACTAGCGGGATCGGCCCCTCCTACAATGAGCAGTTCTTC

j_gene: TRBJ1-6
d_gene: NA
abundance: few
v_gene: TRBV5-6
CDR3aa: CASLRSGRGDSPLHF
CDR3nt: TGTGCCAGCCTCCGATCGGGCAGGGGTGATTCACCCCTCCACTTT

j_gene: TRBJ2-5
d_gene: NA
abundance: few
v_gene: TRBV12-3/TRBV12-4
CDR3aa: CASHREGGQETQYF
CDR3nt: TGTGCCAGCCACAGGGAAGGGGGCCAAGAGACCCAGTACTTC

j_gene: TRBJ1-2
d_gene: NA
abundance: few
v_gene: TRBV5-4
CDR3aa: CASSLRGPNYGYTF
CDR3nt: TGTGCCAGCAGCTTAAGGGGCCCTAACTATGGCTACACCTTC